The clone carrying this T cell receptor beta chain has only one observation. Its antigen is not known. The data were produced by immunoSEQ multiplex PCR, yet TCRdb's version contains in-frame clones alone and is incomplete. The profile shows more than 60,000 clones, around 93% of them singletons. This sample stems from a study of siplizumab effects on memory and regulatory T cells. Germline CDR1 and CDR2: SEHNR and FQNEAQ (reference sequence). V was clipped by 0 bases and J by 2 bases; unmatched bases: 6. The CDR3 consists of 17 residues. Study conclusions and caveats: Naive or memory phenotype was unassignable for roughly 75-95% of proliferating CD4+ or CD8+ clones. Memory cells seemed less diverse than naive T cells, which also seemed major contributors to the alloresponse.

This chain connects TRBV7-9 to TRBJ2-2, with 7 bases fitting TRBD1. This receptor was taken from a human donor in good health. The material sequenced was CD8+ T cells sorted from blood. CDR3 amino acids: CASSLATGHRNTGELFF. The CDR3 coding sequence is TGTGCCAGCAGCTTAGCGACAGGGCATAGAAACACCGGGGAGCTGTTTTTT.